This TCR beta chain emerged from a study of blood T cell repertoires in COVID-19 (TCRdb year 2020). Notes on the research overall: Collaborator samples came from the United States, Italy and Spain and covered acute and convalescent phases of COVID-19. The repertoires were made available in a free public database intended to serve as a resource for research on the immune response to SARS-CoV-2. Deeply sampled blood TCRbeta repertoires from subjects exposed to, actively infected with, or recovered from COVID-19 were included in the dataset. A de-identified subject ID, COVID-19 status, age in years and sex were almost always included in the sample metadata. The material from the prospective study consisted of cDNA or gDNA derived from T cells, B-cell-depleted T cells, or PBMCs. Where available, HLA class I and class II types were obtained from metadata supplied by the sample provider rather than from assay-based typing. The samples were drawn from the first 160 participants of the ongoing ImmuneRACE study and from some 1,300 subjects provided by 6 global collaborators.

TCRbeta CDR3 regions were amplified from genomic DNA using the immunoSEQ Assay, a bias-controlled multiplex PCR. As for the authors' bioinformatics: The number of nucleated cells in each sample was estimated from the amplification of reference gene primers within the assay. To quantify the absolute abundance of each unique TCRbeta CDR3 rearrangement, sequence reads were collapsed and filtered. Productive Simpson clonality was computed per sample as the square root of Simpson's diversity index over productive rearrangements. Sourced from immuneACCESS, this table was stored by TCRdb with only in-frame sequences that have V and J called. A share of the clones is absent; for the studies checked, an unresolved V gene accounts for under half, and the remainder has no known explanation. The V and J calls and clone size are taken from that table; D and trimming were inferred from the DNA. Counted in this sample were around 220,000 clones; roughly 82% of them appeared once. The ten largest account for 4.5% to 6% of the sample.

Reading from cysteine to phenylalanine, the CDR3 counts 15 amino acids. The only DNA kept is the CDR3, 45 bases in frame from the first base. The germline V gene encodes CDR1 SGHRS and CDR2 YFSETQ. Trimming at the junction amounts to 4 bases on V and 6 bases on J, and the germline ends lie 20 bases apart. Results the study describes overall, beyond this receptor: Clinical and demographic metadata were provided uncurated, with the amount varying by source and participant.

This clone has a single count. The antigen this receptor binds is unknown. No base quality information exists; no much larger clone differs at one position. Whole blood was collected in K2EDTA tubes by collaborating institutions according to the institutions' own protocols. For TCRbeta analysis, collaborators shipped samples as frozen whole blood, isolated PBMCs, or DNA extracted from either of those sample types. The sample was peripheral blood. This sequence uses TRBV5-1 and TRBJ2-7, and possibly TRBD2, on 5 matching bases. This TCR derives from a woman aged 80 or over with active or convalescent COVID-19. Read as DNA, the sequence is TGCGCCAGCAGCCCAGATTTAGCAGCGGTTCTCGAGCAGTACTTC. Its translation is CASSPDLAAVLEQYF. The full variable domain, with segments outside the CDR3 supplied by the reference TRBV5-1 and TRBJ2-7 proteins, appears as KAGVTQTPRYLIKTRGQQVTLSCSPISGHRSVSWYQQTPGQGLQFLFEYFSETQRNKGNFPGRFSGRQFSNSRSEMNVSTLELGDSALYLCASSPDLAAVLEQYFGPGTRLTVT.